The 5 T cell receptor beta chains below come from one sample, sequenced in a study of T cells in tumors after PD-1 blockade (dated by TCRdb to between 2018 and 2021). The sample's time point label, in plain terms: after anti-PD-1 therapy. Receptor libraries were prepared by the immunoSEQ multiplex PCR assay. The table was pulled from immuneACCESS by TCRdb, which kept in-frame rearrangements only. Such tables lose some clones; where checked, under half of the loss comes from unresolved V genes, and the rest has no known cause. This sample lists about 10,000 clones; approximately 61% were detected once. Less than 15% of the sample belongs to the ten largest clones. The sample consisted of tumor tissue, taken after anti-PD-1 treatment. Receptors were obtained from a human donor with basal cell carcinoma.

The chain couples TRBV4-3 to TRBJ2-1; TRBD1 matches 9 bases. V lost 3 bases and J lost 11; bases outside the gene matches: 2. This CDR3 has 12 residues. Germline lookup yields CDR1 LGHNA and CDR2 YSLEER. The CDR3 nucleotides read TGCGCCAGCAGCCAGGGACAGGGCAAGCAGTTCTTC. Translated: CASSQGQGKQFF.

This clone was seen only a few times. This rearrangement joins TRBV23-1 to TRBJ2-3, with unresolved D. TRBV23-1 carries the ORF label, with uncertain function. The CDR3 loop spans 14 amino acids. V was pared by 7 bases and J by 1 base, with 12 bases between. CDR3 amino acids: CASKLEIGTDTQYF. CDR3 in DNA: TGCGCCAGCAAACTGGAAATCGGCACAGATACGCAGTATTTT.

J is TRBJ1-4 and V is TRBV19; TRBD1 aligns across 7 bases. The CDR3 has 15 amino acids. In germline, CDR1 is LNHDA, CDR2 SQIVND (reference sequence). V was pared by 6 bases and J by 8 bases, with 12 bases of the junction left unmatched. The CDR3 sequence is CASSTNRGEGEKLFF. In DNA, the CDR3 is TGTGCCAGTAGCACCAACAGGGGAGAGGGGGAAAAACTGTTTTTT.

This chain joins TRBV6-5 and TRBJ1-4; TRBD1 matches 7 bases. Germline CDR1 is MNHEY and CDR2 is SVGAGI. Trimming cost V 6 bases and J 4 bases; bases outside gene matches: 5. The CDR3 runs to 14 residues. The CDR3 region has the DNA TGTGCCAGCAGAGCTGACAGGGTTAATGAAAAACTGTTTTTT. It is translated as CASRADRVNEKLFF.

The chain uses TRBV2 and TRBJ1-1, with unresolved D. Germline CDR1 is SNHLY and CDR2 is FYNNEI. The CDR3 has 14 amino acids. V shed 6 bases and J shed 1 base, with 12 bases lying between them. CDR3 sequence: CASRSSGENTEAFF. The CDR3 bases are TGTGCCAGCAGGTCCTCCGGGGAGAACACTGAAGCTTTCTTT.